The 25 T cell receptor beta chains reported below all come from one sample, sequenced in a study of blood T cell repertoires in COVID-19. Data came from immunoSEQ multiplex PCR; TCRdb stores just in-frame clones and leaves some out. Of 280,000 or so clones in the sample, about nine tenths are singletons; the top ten hold more than 6.5%. Sequencing was done on a sample of peripheral blood. All receptors come from a woman in her twenties or thirties who had recovered from COVID-19.

The CDR3 DNA sequence: TGTGCCTGGGGGGACAGAAATCAGCCCCAGCATTTT. The encoded protein is CAWGDRNQPQHF. This chain connects TRBV30 to TRBJ1-5; TRBD1 aligns across 7 bases. The CDR3 is made up of 12 amino acids. J gave up 4 bases and V 5 bases, and 2 bases lay outside the gene matches. Germline-derived CDR1 and CDR2 are GTSNPN and SVGIG (reference sequence).

J is TRBJ1-1 and V is TRBV15; D ambiguous. The CDR3 consists of 14 residues. Trimming cost V 7 bases and J 2 bases, with 14 bases left between them. Looked up from germline, CDR1 is LNHNV and CDR2 is YYDKDF (reference sequence). The CDR3 nucleotides read TGTGCCACCAACCGAGGTGACTCCAACACTGAAGCTTTCTTT. This translates into CATNRGDSNTEAFF.

V usage is TRBV5-1 and J usage is TRBJ1-2, with 7 bases identical to TRBD1. Losses at the gene ends were 4 bases for V and 4 bases for J; bases not matched to a gene: 7. CDR3 size: 14 residues. Germline V gene lookup returns CDR1 SGHRS and CDR2 YFSETQ. The CDR3 DNA reads TGCGCCAGCAGCCCAAGACAGGGAACCTATGGCTACACCTTC. Its translation is CASSPRQGTYGYTF.

The chain links TRBV7-9 to TRBJ2-5; TRBD1 matches at 12 bases. The CDR3 loop spans 15 amino acids. The V gene end was trimmed by 5 bases and the J gene end by 5 bases; junction bases not matched to a gene: 6. Germline V lookup: CDR1 SEHNR, CDR2 FQNEAQ (reference sequence). The CDR3 nucleotides read TGTGCCAGCAGCACGGGACAGGGGGCTTGGGAGACCCAGTACTTC. Its protein product is CASSTGQGAWETQYF.

The chain employs TRBV6-1 and TRBJ2-7; tentatively, D is TRBD2 (5 bases). The germline gives CDR1 MNHNS, CDR2 SASEGT. Trimming pared 0 bases from V and 0 bases from J, leaving 9 bases between. The CDR3 runs 15 residues. The DNA of the CDR3 is TGTGCCAGCAGTGAAGCGTCCAGCGGCTCCTACGAGCAGTACTTC. As protein: CASSEASSGSYEQYF.

The chain uses TRBV19 and TRBJ1-2, with unresolved D. There are 14 residues in the CDR3. Between the trimmed V and J ends, which lost 1 base and 0 bases, there was a span of 6 bases. Looked up from germline, CDR1 is LNHDA and CDR2 is SQIVND (reference sequence). This CDR3 reads CASSIGTANYGYTF. CDR3 nucleotides: TGTGCCAGTAGTATAGGCACAGCTAACTATGGCTACACCTTC.

The chain is built from TRBV12-3 or TRBV12-4 and TRBJ2-5; a weak D match, TRBD2 (7 bases). The CDR3 has 13 residues. V was cut by 7 bases and J by 4 bases, with 13 bases left in between. CDR3: CASTTGGLETQYF. CDR3 DNA sequence: TGTGCCAGCACCACGGGGGGCCTAGAGACCCAGTACTTC.

A single count supports this clone. This chain links TRBV5-6 with TRBJ1-4, with 9 bases fitting TRBD1. CDR1 is SGHDT and CDR2 is YYEEEE in the germline V gene. The CDR3 is 15 residues long. V shed 4 bases and J 7 bases; nucleotides not matched to a gene: 8. The CDR3 region is CASSTVQGAREKLFF. The CDR3 coding sequence is TGTGCCAGCAGCACCGTACAGGGGGCCCGTGAAAAACTGTTTTTT.

The chain links TRBV19 to TRBJ1-2; 8 positions match TRBD1. In germline, CDR1 is LNHDA, CDR2 SQIVND (reference sequence). V lost 8 bases and J lost 8; bases outside the gene matches: 4. The CDR3 loop spans 11 amino acids. The CDR3 DNA is TGTGCCAGTGGCGACAGGGGCGGCTACACCTTC. This translates into CASGDRGGYTF.

The chain joins TRBV4-2 to TRBJ2-3, with TRBD2 as a possible D gene (5 bases). V was shortened by 0 bases and J by 0 bases, with 10 bases between the two germline ends. CDR1 LGHNA and CDR2 YNFKEQ come from the germline V gene. This CDR3 spans 16 amino acids. The CDR3 sequence is CASSQDPTGSTDTQYF. The CDR3, as DNA: TGTGCCAGCAGCCAAGATCCAACGGGAAGCACAGATACGCAGTATTTT.

The CDR3 DNA sequence: TGCGCCAGCAGCCTACAGGGTTCTGAAGCTTTCTTT. Its translation is CASSLQGSEAFF. This chain joins TRBV5-1 and TRBJ1-1, with D maybe TRBD1 (6 bases). Trimming cost V 4 bases and J 6 bases, with 10 bases left between them. CDR1 SGHRS and CDR2 YFSETQ come from the germline V gene. CDR3 length: 12 amino acids.

DNA for the CDR3: TGCAGCGTACAGGGGGAGCAAGAGACCCAGTACTTC. Translation: CSVQGEQETQYF. The rearrangement joins TRBV29-1 to TRBJ2-5; 8 bases match TRBD1. Germline CDR1 SQVTM, CDR2 ANQGSEA. The V and J ends lost 6 bases and 2 bases, in that order; junction bases with no gene match: 2. The CDR3 totals 12 residues.

The rearrangement uses TRBV10-1 and TRBJ1-5, with D perhaps matching TRBD1 (6 bases). Trimming took off 7 bases at V and 2 bases at J, with 15 bases between the two ends. The CDR3 loop spans 15 amino acids. The V gene's germline CDR1 is WNHNN and CDR2 SYGVQD (reference sequence). Here the CDR3 reads CASIDRLGCNQPQHF. The CDR3 bases are TGCGCCAGCATCGACAGGTTGGGGTGCAATCAGCCCCAGCATTTT.

The chain employs TRBV27 and TRBJ2-5; D is perhaps TRBD2 (5 bases). V lost 0 bases and J 2 bases, leaving 7 bases between the germline ends. CDR3 length equals 14 residues. CDR1 is MNHEY and CDR2 is SMNVEV in the germline V gene (reference sequence). CDR3 amino acids: CASSLSGRQETQYF. The CDR3 nucleotides are TGTGCCAGCAGTTTATCGGGGAGACAAGAGACCCAGTACTTC.

The chain is built from TRBV10-3 and TRBJ1-6; D gene unclear. With 2 bases removed from V and 1 base from J, the gap between germline ends came to 12 bases. Per the germline V gene, CDR1 is ENHRY and CDR2 is SYGVKD. This CDR3 comprises 17 residues. This chain's CDR3 is CAISEVGSGSYNSPLHF. The CDR3 nucleotides are TGTGCCATCAGTGAGGTGGGGAGCGGGTCCTATAATTCACCCCTCCACTTT.

This chain joins TRBV7-2 and TRBJ1-6, with D uncertain. V was pared by 2 bases and J by 2 bases, with 7 bases between. The CDR3 has 15 residues. Germline V lookup: CDR1 SGHTA, CDR2 FQGNSA. Here the CDR3 DNA reads TGTGCCAGCAGCTTATCGAGGCCCTATAATTCACCCCTCCACTTT. Amino acids: CASSLSRPYNSPLHF.

CDR3 nucleotides: TGCGCCAGCAGTGACGGTCACTCTGGAAACACCATATATTTT. Its protein product is CASSDGHSGNTIYF. This chain joins TRBV10-1 and TRBJ1-3; D is unresolved. Germline CDR1 is WNHNN and CDR2 is SYGVQD (reference sequence). This CDR3 is 14 amino acids long. Trimming took off 3 bases at V and 0 bases at J, with 6 bases between the two ends.

V and J are TRBV5-1 and TRBJ2-5, with D uncertain. Trimming took off 4 bases at V and 2 bases at J, with 9 bases between the two ends. Germline V lookup: CDR1 SGHRS, CDR2 YFSETQ. This CDR3 is 13 amino acids long. As DNA, the CDR3 is TGCGCCAGCAGCCTCGAAGCTCAAGAGACCCAGTACTTC. Amino acids: CASSLEAQETQYF.

This chain connects TRBV27 to TRBJ1-5; a weak D match, TRBD1 (6 bases). CDR3 length: 15 amino acids. The V gene's germline CDR1 is MNHEY and CDR2 SMNVEV (reference sequence). V lost 2 bases and J lost 1, with 9 bases in between. The CDR3 region is CASSLNRVSNQPQHF. The CDR3 DNA reads as TGTGCCAGCAGTTTAAACAGGGTCAGCAATCAGCCCCAGCATTTT.

The chain joins TRBV7-2 to TRBJ1-2, with a weak D call TRBD1 (5 bases). Germline values: CDR1 SGHTA, CDR2 FQGNSA. The CDR3 is 16 residues long. V gave up 1 base and J gave up 4 bases, with 16 bases separating them. CDR3 protein: CASSLGWGASSYGYTF. CDR3 in DNA: TGTGCCAGCAGCTTAGGCTGGGGCGCTTCTTCCTATGGCTACACCTTC.

This clone appeared once. CDR3 nucleotide sequence: TGTGCCAGCAGTTTAGTGGGACTATTCTTC. Residues: CASSLVGLFF. The genes are TRBV12-3 or TRBV12-4 and TRBJ2-1; the match to TRBD2 covers 7 bases. With V trimmed by 1 base and J by 16 bases, 1 base remained unmatched. The CDR3 is 10 amino acids.

This chain joins TRBV10-3 and TRBJ2-1, with 7 nucleotides matching TRBD1. Germline-derived CDR1 and CDR2 are ENHRY and SYGVKD. V trimming: 3 bases; J trimming: 5 bases; junction bases outside the gene matches: 7. This CDR3 spans 15 amino acids. The CDR3 DNA reads as TGTGCCATCAGTGAACGACCGGGACAGAACAATGAGCAGTTCTTC. Translation gives CAISERPGQNNEQFF.

The chain couples TRBV5-1 to TRBJ1-4; 9 bases are shared with TRBD1. The CDR3 extends over 17 amino acids. V trimming: 0 bases; J trimming: 6 bases; junction bases outside the gene matches: 9. Germline CDR1 is SGHRS and CDR2 is YFSETQ. The CDR3 loop reads CASSLAGTGSIDEKLFF. In DNA, the CDR3 is TGCGCCAGCAGCTTGGCCGGGACAGGGTCGATCGATGAAAAACTGTTTTTT.

The rearrangement links TRBV6-5 to TRBJ2-1; tentative D call: TRBD1 (6 bases). Trimming took off 2 bases at V and 8 bases at J, with 13 bases between the two ends. The CDR3 contains 14 residues. CDR1 and CDR2 from the germline V gene are MNHEY and SVGAGI. The DNA of the CDR3 is TGTGCCAGCAGTTACCCGGGACAAACGTATGAGCAGTTCTTC. The encoded protein is CASSYPGQTYEQFF.

The V gene is TRBV10-3, the J gene TRBJ2-7, with D possibly TRBD1 on 5 matching bases. Looked up from germline, CDR1 is ENHRY and CDR2 is SYGVKD. The ends were cut back, 2 bases at V and 3 bases at J, with 8 bases in the middle. The CDR3 consists of 13 residues. The chain's CDR3 is CAISEGQGYEQYF. CDR3 nucleotides: TGTGCCATCAGTGAGGGGCAGGGCTACGAGCAGTACTTC.